This paragraph covers one T cell receptor beta chain sequence. The antigen is unknown. Naive CD8 populations comprised CD45RO-negative cells positively selected for CCR7, excluding terminally differentiated effector memory CD45RA+ cells. Only Caucasian adults living in Nashville, Tennessee served as donors. This record comes from a study of shared clonotypes between healthy human individuals. About the research overall: A couple of women and three men aged 18 to 49 made up the donors.

The germline V and J ends were trimmed by 5 bases and 7 bases, with 14 bases remaining between them. The CDR3 is made up of 13 amino acids. CDR1 is SGHTA and CDR2 is FQGNSA in the germline V gene. Study-level results: Rarefaction exposed incomplete sorted-subset sequencing despite large depth.

Sequencing was performed with immunoSEQ multiplex PCR; in TCRdb, only in-frame clones are kept and a portion is missing. Among 600,000 or so clones listed, nearly 98% were seen once. The rearrangement links TRBV7-2 to TRBJ1-2; D gene uncertain. The receptor was derived from a man aged 25-45 years in good health. Sequenced input: naive CD8+ T cells sorted from blood. CDR3 loop: CASSPSIAGGYTF. Written as DNA, the CDR3 is TGTGCCAGCAGCCCCTCAATCGCCGGTGGCTACACCTTC. Drawing the rest from reference TRBV7-2 and TRBJ1-2, the complete variable domain is GAGVSQSPSNKVTEKGKDVELRCDPISGHTALYWYRQSLGQGLEFLIYFQGNSAPDKSGLPSDRFSAERTGGSVSTLTIQRTQQEDSAVYLCASSPSIAGGYTFGSGTRLTVV.